Included here is one TCR beta chain sequence, with context. It lacks a known antigen. Per-base qualities were not stored, and no clone one base away is much larger. In total, just over 650 healthy bone marrow donors made up the cohort. All cohort members were sampled while nominally healthy, although unrecorded immune exposures were likely present. The donor was CMV seropositive and belonged to the group of 250 to 300 seropositive cohort members. Every donor gave a peripheral blood sample, and the peripheral blood mononuclear cells from that sample were used for TCR beta sequencing. Genomic DNA was extracted from the blood cell samples with the Qiagen DNeasy Blood Extraction Kit. This entry belongs to a study of cytomegalovirus exposure and HLA in healthy donors (dated by TCRdb to 2017 to 2019). Concerning the study at large: In an earlier analysis of roughly 590 of the donors, 276 Gb of sequence data and 100 million or so unique TCR beta sequences from approximately 180 million T cells were reported. An early release covering more than 500 HLA-typed donors comprised roughly 300 gigabases of sequencing data and 65 million to 100 million unique TCR sequences. Of the roughly 400 genotyped donors, 75% to 85% were placed in the genetic ancestry cluster associated with self-reported Caucasian donors. The study aimed to test whether signatures of past pathogen exposure could be identified by cataloging public T cell receptors. The study used immunosequencing to profile the T cell repertoires of 666 subjects and linked those repertoires to cytomegalovirus serostatus. A separate validation cohort of about 110 different subjects was used in addition to the 666-subject first cohort. The study combined high-throughput TCR immunosequencing, statistical association of individual TCRs with disease status, and machine learning to predict cytomegalovirus infection status. A later analysis re-examined previously published TCR beta repertoires from about 670 donors and added high-resolution HLA genotyping to investigate patterns of TCR occurrence. Rather than using new phenotypic data, the later analysis identified candidate immune exposures from TCR beta sequences and from how often those sequences occurred across donors. To decide whether each TCR beta V gene segment behaved as functional or pseudogenic, an earlier analysis of fewer than 750 of the donors relied on high-throughput TCR beta sequencing. Donor age, sex, ethnicity and CMV serostatus were compiled alongside the repertoire data. Genome-wide SNP genotypes for about 65% of the roughly 700 donors were used in a later genetic analysis, which treated that subset as a discovery cohort. Every repertoire in the discovery cohort had been generated on one and the same sequencing platform. HLA typing included class I and class II loci at four-digit resolution. The number of typed donors differed by locus: about 620-640 for A, B, C, DRB1 and DQB1; approximately 520 for DQA1; approximately 610 for DPA1; and about 450 for DPB1. About five DR-DQ haplotypes were treated as single units for association and clustering because of strong linkage in the cohort. Among some 410 genotyped donors of the cohort, an average of approximately 240,000 unique TCR beta nucleotide sequences were sequenced per donor, approximately 20% of them non-productive. Overall study results and their limits: In a later analysis, HLA-associated TCR beta chains were found to be more clonally expanded and to have lower generation probabilities than equally common non-associated chains. At a false discovery rate of 0.05, a later analysis linked 16,000 or so TCR beta sequences to specific HLA alleles. While some public TCRs were present in many individuals, most TCR sequences turned up only very rarely across donors. Presence/absence analyses assumed roughly uniform sequencing depth across donors, an assumption that may not hold. CMV serostatus was the only immune exposure information available for the cohort. Strong co-occurrence of HLA alleles, especially DR and DQ, made assigning TCR associations to individual alleles difficult. In a later analysis, most CMV-associated TCR beta chains were found to appear HLA-restricted, with HLA associations seemingly driven largely by CMV exposure. A later analysis reported that several top co-occurrence clusters appeared linked to parvovirus B19, influenza, CMV and Epstein-Barr virus. Compared with the approximately 670-donor mean, donors in an Asian-associated ancestry cluster had fewer N-insertions in productive TCRs, according to a later genetic analysis. A further reported finding was that TCR beta sequences accurately predicted the HLA-A and HLA-B alleles for most subjects in the first cohort. The classifier was reported to diagnose cytomegalovirus status with high specificity and sensitivity in both the original and validation cohorts. An earlier analysis of around 600 of the donors showed that most TCR beta V segments appeared in productive rearrangements either about 87% or about 30% of the time, which broadly matched IMGT annotations. The sequencing pipeline was judged likely to have produced a cluster of highly shared sequence variants as a technical artifact. Because the 87-base-pair reads could not distinguish some IMGT-functional V segments, including TRBV6-2 and TRBV6-3, those segments were excluded. In a later analysis, the rate of TCR association differed among HLA loci, with DRB1 alleles having the most associated TCRs and HLA-C alleles having the fewest. Some 16 rarely observed V segments, including chromosome 9 orphons, were excluded from the earlier analysis of some 590 of the donors because counts were too low. A later genetic analysis associated a missense DCLRE1C variant with V-gene and J-gene trimming of TCR beta chains, and an independent cohort replicated the association. In vitro tests confirmed that a few of the cytomegalovirus-associated TCR beta chains recognize cytomegalovirus antigens. Because HLA typing was missing for some donors at each locus, association tests included only the typed subset. A total of 164 TCR beta chains were listed by the study as associated with cytomegalovirus. It was suggested by the authors that the approach could potentially be generalized to other disease states and immunological phenotypes. This cohort had only TCR beta chains sequenced, and the lack of alpha or paired-chain data limited which features could be detected. Correlated functional status among segregating V segments might be attributable to linkage disequilibrium, but an unknown experimental factor could not be ruled out.

Library construction relied on the immunoSEQ multiplex PCR assay. A mixture of 60 forward primers for TCR Vbeta segments and 13 reverse primers for TCR Jbeta segments was used in the multiplex PCR. Amplification of the CDR3 region of rearranged TCR beta genes was performed with a multiplex PCR assay on genomic DNA. Amplified TCR beta libraries were sequenced as 87-base-pair reads on the Illumina HiSeq System. The authors processed their data as follows. Across the roughly 600 repertoires, a later analysis counted 80 million or so unique TCR beta chains, roughly 11 million of which were shared by at least two donors. A nearest-neighbor algorithm error-corrected the raw reads and collapsed the reads into unique sequences, merging closely related sequences to remove PCR and sequencing errors. V, D and J gene segments were assigned by aligning CDR3 sequences to IMGT reference sequences. For a sequence to be retained, at least a six-nucleotide match to both a V gene segment and a J gene segment was required. A rearrangement was called productive if the CDR3 had no stop codons and remained in frame with V and J, and every other rearrangement was called non-productive. CDR3 was defined by IMGT convention, running from the second conserved V-encoded cysteine to the conserved J-encoded phenylalanine. Sequences without an unambiguous match to a single V gene segment were excluded from the earlier analysis of over 500 of the donors. An earlier analysis of 587 of the donors classified V segments as functional when productive rearrangements were above 56.7% and as segregating when the standard deviation between donors was above 5%. To diagnose cytomegalovirus status from the catalog of TCR beta chain sequences, a statistical classification framework was built. In a later analysis, TCR nucleotide sequences were compared against IMGT/GENE-DB human TR gene sequences so that V and J genes could be assigned. In a later analysis, CDR3 sequences and most-parsimonious VDJ recombination scenarios were assigned using the TCRdist pipeline. In a later analysis, each TCR beta chain was defined by its CDR3 amino acid sequence together with its V-gene family, and reads lacking a unique V-gene family were excluded. In a later analysis, nearly 600 highly shared, low-generation-probability nucleotide sequences were removed to address suspected cross-contamination and a sequencing artifact. In a later analysis, a clonal expansion index for each public chain was calculated from normalized within-repertoire ranks of inferred template counts. Generation probabilities in a later analysis came from a VDJ recombination model fitted to out-of-frame rearrangements, and those results were checked against IGoR. A later analysis scored TCR-TCR, TCR-HLA and TCR-CMV co-occurrence with hypergeometric tests, applying a repertoire-size bias correction to TCR pairs. False discovery rates were estimated in a later analysis by permuting HLA or CMV assignments 20 times. In a later analysis, co-occurring TCRs were grouped using DBSCAN, and TCRdist sequence similarity was added for clustering within HLA-allele-positive subsets. Co-occurrence clustering excluded repertoires with fewer than 30,000 or more than 120,000 public chains, plus five with anomalous nucleotide sharing. Drawn from immuneACCESS, this table holds only the in-frame rearrangements with V and J called that TCRdb kept. Clones are partly lost; checked studies trace under half to an unresolved V gene and leave the rest unexplained. Clone size and V and J calls were adopted from that table, with D and trimming inferred from the DNA. This sample gives 80,000 to 100,000 clones in total; roughly 73% of them show up just once. The ten largest clones add up to approximately 7% of the sample.

The CDR3 runs 14 amino acids, cysteine and phenylalanine included. The CDR3 DNA has 42 bases and is translated from base 1. From a lookup of the germline V gene, CDR1 and CDR2 are SGHDT and YYEEEE. V is pared back by 6 bases and J by 4 bases, with 16 bases lying between the germline termini. The receptor comes from a man aged 50 to 60 in good health and CMV-seropositive. Sequences were obtained from PBMCs. This chain joins TRBV5-6 to TRBJ1-2; no D segment can be confidently identified. The DNA sequence follows: TGTGCCAGCATCGCCGGGGAGGGAATCTATGGCTACACCTTC. Translated, this is CASIAGEGIYGYTF. Reference TRBV5-6 and TRBJ1-2 proteins supply the regions before and after the CDR3; the full variable domain is: DAGVTQSPTHLIKTRGQQVTLRCSPKSGHDTVSWYQQALGQGPQFIFQYYEEEERQRGNFPDRFSGHQFPNYSSELNVNALLLGDSALYLCASIAGEGIYGYTFGSGTRLTVV.